This TCR beta chain originates from a study of blood T cell repertoires in COVID-19. The overall study: In each case, the material was cDNA or gDNA derived from T cells, B-cell-depleted T cells, or PBMCs.

Enrolled through a virtual design, the participants were between roughly 18 and 95 years of age and came from some 25 US areas. Which cohort a participant joined came from the clinical history participants gave. Here immunoSEQ multiplex PCR was the method, and the copy in TCRdb shows in-frame clones only, minus some. The data contain some 200,000 clones, roughly four fifths of them singletons. The CDR3 contains 15 residues. The germline V gene has CDR1 MNHEY and CDR2 SMNVEV (reference sequence). V trimming: 3 bases; J trimming: 8 bases; junction bases outside the gene matches: 9. The chain has TRBV27 and TRBJ2-1; 8 nucleotides agree with TRBD2. The source of this sequence is a man aged 40-49 years who had recovered from COVID-19. Sequenced sample: PBMCs or T cells enriched from blood (not recorded which). The CDR3 DNA reads as TGTGCCAGCAGTTTTAGCGGGATATTTCGCGATGAGCAGTTCTTC. Translated: CASSFSGIFRDEQFF.